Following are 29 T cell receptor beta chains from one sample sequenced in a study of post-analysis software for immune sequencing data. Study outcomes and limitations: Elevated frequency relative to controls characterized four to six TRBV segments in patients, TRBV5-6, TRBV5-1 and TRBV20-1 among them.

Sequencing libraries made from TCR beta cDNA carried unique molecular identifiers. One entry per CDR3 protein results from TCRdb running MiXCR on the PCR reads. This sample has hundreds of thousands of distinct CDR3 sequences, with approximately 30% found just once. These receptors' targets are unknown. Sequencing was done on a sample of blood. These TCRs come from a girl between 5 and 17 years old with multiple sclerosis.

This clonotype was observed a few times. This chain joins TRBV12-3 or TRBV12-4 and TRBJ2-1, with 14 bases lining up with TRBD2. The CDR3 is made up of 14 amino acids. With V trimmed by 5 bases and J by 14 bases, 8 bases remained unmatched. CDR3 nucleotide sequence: TGTGCCAGCAGTCTGGGGACTAGCGGGAGAGTTAAGTTCTTC. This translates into CASSLGTSGRVKFF.

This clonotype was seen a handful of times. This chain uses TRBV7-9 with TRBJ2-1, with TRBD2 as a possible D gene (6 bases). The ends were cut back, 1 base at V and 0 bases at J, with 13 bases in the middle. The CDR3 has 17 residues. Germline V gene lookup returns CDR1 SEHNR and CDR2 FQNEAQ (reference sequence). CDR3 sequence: CASSLGGAGNSYNEQFF. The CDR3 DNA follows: TGTGCCAGCAGCTTAGGAGGTGCGGGGAACTCCTACAATGAGCAGTTCTTC.

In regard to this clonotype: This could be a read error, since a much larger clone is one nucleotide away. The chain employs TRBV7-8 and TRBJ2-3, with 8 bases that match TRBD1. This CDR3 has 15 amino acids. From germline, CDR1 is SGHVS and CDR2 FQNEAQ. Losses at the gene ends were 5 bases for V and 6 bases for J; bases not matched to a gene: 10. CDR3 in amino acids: CASSRGTGRADTQYF. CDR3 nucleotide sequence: TGTGCCAGCAGCCGCGGGACAGGCCGGGCCGATACGCAGTATTTT. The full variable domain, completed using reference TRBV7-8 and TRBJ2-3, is GAGVSQSPRYKVAKRGQDVALRCDPISGHVSLFWYQQALGQGPEFLTYFQNEAQLDKSGLPSDRFFAERPEGSVSTLKIQRTQQEDSAVYLCASSRGTGRADTQYFGPGTRLTVL.

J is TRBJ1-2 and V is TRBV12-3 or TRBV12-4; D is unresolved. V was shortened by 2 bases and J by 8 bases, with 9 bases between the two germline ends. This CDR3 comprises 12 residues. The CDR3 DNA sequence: TGTGCCAGCAGTTTATGGGGAGAAGGCTACACCTTC. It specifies CASSLWGEGYTF.

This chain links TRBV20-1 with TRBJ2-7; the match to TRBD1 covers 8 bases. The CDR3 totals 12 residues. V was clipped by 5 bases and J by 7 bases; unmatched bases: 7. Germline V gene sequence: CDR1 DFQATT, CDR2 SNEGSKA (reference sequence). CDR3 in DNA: TGCAGTGCTCGAAGGACAGGGCGTGAGCAGTACTTC. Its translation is CSARRTGREQYF.

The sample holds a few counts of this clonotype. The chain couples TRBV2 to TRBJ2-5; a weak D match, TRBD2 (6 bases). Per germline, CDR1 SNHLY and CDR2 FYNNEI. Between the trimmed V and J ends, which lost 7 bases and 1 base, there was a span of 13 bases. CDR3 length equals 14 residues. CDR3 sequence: CASTFGTLQETQYF. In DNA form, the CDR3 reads TGTGCCAGCACCTTTGGGACTCTCCAAGAGACCCAGTACTTC.

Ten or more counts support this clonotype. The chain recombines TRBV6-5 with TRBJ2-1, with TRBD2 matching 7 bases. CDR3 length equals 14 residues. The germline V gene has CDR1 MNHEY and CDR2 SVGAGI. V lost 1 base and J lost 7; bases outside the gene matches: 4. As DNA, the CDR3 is TGTGCCAGCAGTTACTACGGGAGGATTAATGAGCAGTTCTTC. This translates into CASSYYGRINEQFF.

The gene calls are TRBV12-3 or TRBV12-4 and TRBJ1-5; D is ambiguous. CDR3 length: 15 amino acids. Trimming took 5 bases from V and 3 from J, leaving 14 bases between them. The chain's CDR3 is CASSLRQVPNQPQHF. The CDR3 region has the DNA TGTGCCAGCAGTCTCCGACAAGTCCCCAATCAGCCCCAGCATTTT.

The CDR3 DNA follows: TGCGCCAGCAGCGAGTTAGCGGGAGGGAAAAACATTCAGTACTTC. Its protein product is CASSELAGGKNIQYF. The chain is built from TRBV5-1 and TRBJ2-4; 11 nucleotides match TRBD2. V was clipped by 4 bases and J by 4 bases; unmatched bases: 4. The germline V gene has CDR1 SGHRS and CDR2 YFSETQ. The CDR3 runs 15 residues.

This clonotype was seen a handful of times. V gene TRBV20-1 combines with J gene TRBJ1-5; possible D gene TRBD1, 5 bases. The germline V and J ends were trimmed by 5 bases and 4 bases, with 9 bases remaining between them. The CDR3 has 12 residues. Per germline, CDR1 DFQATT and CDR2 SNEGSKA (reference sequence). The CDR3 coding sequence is TGCAGTGCTGGGACTTCTAATCAGCCCCAGCATTTT. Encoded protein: CSAGTSNQPQHF.

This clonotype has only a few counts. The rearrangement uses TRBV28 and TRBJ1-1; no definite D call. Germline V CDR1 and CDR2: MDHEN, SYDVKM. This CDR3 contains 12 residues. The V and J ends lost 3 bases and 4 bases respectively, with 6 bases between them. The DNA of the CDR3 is TGTGCCAGCAGTTTGAGGGTCACTGAAGCTTTCTTT. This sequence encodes CASSLRVTEAFF.

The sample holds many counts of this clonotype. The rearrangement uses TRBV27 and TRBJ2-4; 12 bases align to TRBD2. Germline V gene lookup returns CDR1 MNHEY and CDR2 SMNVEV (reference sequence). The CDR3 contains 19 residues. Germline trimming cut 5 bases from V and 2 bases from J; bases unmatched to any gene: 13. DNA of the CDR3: TGTGCCAGCAGTCCAATCGGACTAGCGGGGTTGGTAACCAAAAACATTCAGTACTTC. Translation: CASSPIGLAGLVTKNIQYF.

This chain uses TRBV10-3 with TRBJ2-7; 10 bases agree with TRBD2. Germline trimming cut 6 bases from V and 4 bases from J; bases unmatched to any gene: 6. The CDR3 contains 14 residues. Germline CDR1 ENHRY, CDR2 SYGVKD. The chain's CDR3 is CAISKTSGVYEQYF. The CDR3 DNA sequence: TGTGCCATCAGCAAAACTAGCGGGGTATACGAGCAGTACTTC.

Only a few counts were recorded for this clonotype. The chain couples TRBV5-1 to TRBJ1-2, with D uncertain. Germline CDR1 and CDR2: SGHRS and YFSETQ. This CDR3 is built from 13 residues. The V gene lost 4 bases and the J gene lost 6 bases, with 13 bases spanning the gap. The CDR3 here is CASSPTQTNGYTF. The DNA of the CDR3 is TGCGCCAGCAGCCCTACTCAAACCAATGGCTACACCTTC.

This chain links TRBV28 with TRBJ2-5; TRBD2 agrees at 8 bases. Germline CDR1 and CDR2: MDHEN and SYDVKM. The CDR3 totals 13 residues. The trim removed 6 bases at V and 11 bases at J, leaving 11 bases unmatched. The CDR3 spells CASRSGGGNEQYF. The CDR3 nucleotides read TGTGCCAGCAGGTCAGGCGGGGGGAATGAGCAGTACTTC.

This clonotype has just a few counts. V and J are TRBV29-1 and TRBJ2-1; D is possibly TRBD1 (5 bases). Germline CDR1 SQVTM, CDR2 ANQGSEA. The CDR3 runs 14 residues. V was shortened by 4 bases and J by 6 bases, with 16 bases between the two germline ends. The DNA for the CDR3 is TGCAGCGTTGTTGGGCAGGGAATGATCAATGAGCAGTTCTTC. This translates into CSVVGQGMINEQFF.

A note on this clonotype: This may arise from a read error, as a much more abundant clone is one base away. The CDR3 sequence is CAISWNREEAQYF. CDR3 coding DNA: TGTGCCATCAGTTGGAACAGGGAAGAGGCCCAGTACTTC. This chain connects TRBV10-3 to TRBJ2-5; possibly TRBD1 for D (6 bases). The CDR3 extends over 13 amino acids. Germline V lookup: CDR1 ENHRY, CDR2 SYGVKD.

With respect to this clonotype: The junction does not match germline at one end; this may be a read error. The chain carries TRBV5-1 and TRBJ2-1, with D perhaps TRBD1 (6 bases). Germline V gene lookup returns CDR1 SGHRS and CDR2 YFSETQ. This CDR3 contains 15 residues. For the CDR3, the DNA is TGCGCCGGCAGCCAAGGACAGAACTCCTACAATGAGCAGTTCTTC. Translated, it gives CAGSQGQNSYNEQFF.

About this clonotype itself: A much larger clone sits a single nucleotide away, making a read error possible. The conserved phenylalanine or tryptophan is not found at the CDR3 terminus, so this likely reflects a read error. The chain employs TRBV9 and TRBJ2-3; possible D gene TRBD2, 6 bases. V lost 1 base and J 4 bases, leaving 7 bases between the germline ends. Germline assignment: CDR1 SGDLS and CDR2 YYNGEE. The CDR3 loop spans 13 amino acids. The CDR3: CASSVSSADTQYV. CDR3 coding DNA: TGTGCCAGCAGCGTATCTAGCGCAGATACGCAGTATGTT.

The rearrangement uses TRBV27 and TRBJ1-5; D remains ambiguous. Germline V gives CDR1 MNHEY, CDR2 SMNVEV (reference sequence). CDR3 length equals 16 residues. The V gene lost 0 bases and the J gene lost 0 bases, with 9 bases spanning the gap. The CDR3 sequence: CASSLSRRYSNQPQHF. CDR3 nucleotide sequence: TGTGCCAGCAGTTTATCTCGGAGATATAGCAATCAGCCCCAGCATTTT.

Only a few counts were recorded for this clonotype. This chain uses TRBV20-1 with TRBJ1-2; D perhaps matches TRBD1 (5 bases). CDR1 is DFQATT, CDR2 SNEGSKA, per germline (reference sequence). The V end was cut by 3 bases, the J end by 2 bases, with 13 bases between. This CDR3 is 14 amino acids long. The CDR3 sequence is CSASSLRDNYGYTF. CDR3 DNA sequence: TGCAGTGCTAGCAGTCTCCGGGACAACTATGGCTACACCTTC.

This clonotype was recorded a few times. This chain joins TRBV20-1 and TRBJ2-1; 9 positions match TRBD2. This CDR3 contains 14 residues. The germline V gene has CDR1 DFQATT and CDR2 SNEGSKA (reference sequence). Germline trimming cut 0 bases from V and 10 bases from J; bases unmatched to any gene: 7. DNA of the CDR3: TGCAGTGCTAGAGATACGCTAGCGGGATGGGAGCAGTTCTTC. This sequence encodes CSARDTLAGWEQFF.

For the CDR3, the DNA is TGCAGTGCTAGTGAGGCGGTAGCGGGGTACGCAGATACGCAGTATTTT. As protein: CSASEAVAGYADTQYF. The chain joins TRBV20-1 to TRBJ2-3; 8 bases fit TRBD2. The CDR3 extends over 16 amino acids. The germline V gene encodes CDR1 DFQATT and CDR2 SNEGSKA (reference sequence). V was clipped by 3 bases and J by 4 bases; unmatched bases: 12.

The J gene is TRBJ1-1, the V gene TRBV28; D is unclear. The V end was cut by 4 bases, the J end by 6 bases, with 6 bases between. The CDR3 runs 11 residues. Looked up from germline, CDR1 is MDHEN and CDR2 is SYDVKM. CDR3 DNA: TGTGCCAGCAGTTACTTCGCTGAAGCTTTCTTT. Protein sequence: CASSYFAEAFF.

CDR3 nucleotide sequence: TGTGCCACCAGGAGGGAGGGGTATGAGCAGTACTTC. Its protein is CATRREGYEQYF. The rearrangement joins TRBV15 to TRBJ2-5; 7 bases align to TRBD2. Germline V lookup: CDR1 LNHNV, CDR2 YYDKDF (reference sequence). The CDR3 loop spans 12 amino acids. Trimming cost V 6 bases and J 11 bases; bases outside gene matches: 9.

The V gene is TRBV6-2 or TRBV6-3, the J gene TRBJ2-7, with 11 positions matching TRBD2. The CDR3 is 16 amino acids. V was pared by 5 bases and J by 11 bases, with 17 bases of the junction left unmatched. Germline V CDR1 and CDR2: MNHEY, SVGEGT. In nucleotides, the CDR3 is TGTGCCAGCAGTCCTATCGGGACTAGCGGATCTAAGACGGAGTACTTC. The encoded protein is CASSPIGTSGSKTEYF.

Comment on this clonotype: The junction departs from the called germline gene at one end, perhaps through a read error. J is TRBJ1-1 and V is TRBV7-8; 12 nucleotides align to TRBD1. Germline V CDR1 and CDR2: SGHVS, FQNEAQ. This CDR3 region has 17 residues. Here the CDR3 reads CAGSSEGQGAIYTEAFF. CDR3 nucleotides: TGTGCCGGCAGCTCCGAGGGACAGGGGGCAATATACACTGAAGCTTTCTTT.

The CDR3 DNA reads TGTGCCAGCAGCCAAGATTATTGGATGGCTAGCGGGATCTACGAGCAGTACTTC. Translated, it gives CASSQDYWMASGIYEQYF. This rearrangement joins TRBV3-1 to TRBJ2-7; TRBD2 matches 9 bases. Germline CDR1 is LGHDT and CDR2 is YNNKEL (reference sequence). The CDR3 totals 18 residues. The junction had 12 bases not matched to a gene; V was cut back by 0 bases and J by 3 bases.

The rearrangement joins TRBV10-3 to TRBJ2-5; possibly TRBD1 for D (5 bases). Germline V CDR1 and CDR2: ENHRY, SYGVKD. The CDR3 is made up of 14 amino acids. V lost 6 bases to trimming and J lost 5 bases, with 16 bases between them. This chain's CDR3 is CAIRESRWGETQYF. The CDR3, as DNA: TGTGCCATCAGGGAATCCCGTTGGGGCGAGACCCAGTACTTC.